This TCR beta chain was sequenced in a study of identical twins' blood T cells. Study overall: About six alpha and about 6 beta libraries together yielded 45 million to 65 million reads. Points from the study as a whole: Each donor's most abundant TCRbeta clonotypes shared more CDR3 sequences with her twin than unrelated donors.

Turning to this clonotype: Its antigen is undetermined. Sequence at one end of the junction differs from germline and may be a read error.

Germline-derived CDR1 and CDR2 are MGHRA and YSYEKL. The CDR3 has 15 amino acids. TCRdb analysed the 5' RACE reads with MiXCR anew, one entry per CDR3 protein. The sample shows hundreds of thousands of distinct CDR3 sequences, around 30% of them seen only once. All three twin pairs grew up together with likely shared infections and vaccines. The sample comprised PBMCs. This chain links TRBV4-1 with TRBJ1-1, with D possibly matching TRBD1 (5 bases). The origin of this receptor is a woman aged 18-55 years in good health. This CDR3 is CACSLGTGEQTEAFF. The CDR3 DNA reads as TGCGCCTGCAGCCTGGGGACGGGAGAACAGACTGAAGCTTTCTTT.